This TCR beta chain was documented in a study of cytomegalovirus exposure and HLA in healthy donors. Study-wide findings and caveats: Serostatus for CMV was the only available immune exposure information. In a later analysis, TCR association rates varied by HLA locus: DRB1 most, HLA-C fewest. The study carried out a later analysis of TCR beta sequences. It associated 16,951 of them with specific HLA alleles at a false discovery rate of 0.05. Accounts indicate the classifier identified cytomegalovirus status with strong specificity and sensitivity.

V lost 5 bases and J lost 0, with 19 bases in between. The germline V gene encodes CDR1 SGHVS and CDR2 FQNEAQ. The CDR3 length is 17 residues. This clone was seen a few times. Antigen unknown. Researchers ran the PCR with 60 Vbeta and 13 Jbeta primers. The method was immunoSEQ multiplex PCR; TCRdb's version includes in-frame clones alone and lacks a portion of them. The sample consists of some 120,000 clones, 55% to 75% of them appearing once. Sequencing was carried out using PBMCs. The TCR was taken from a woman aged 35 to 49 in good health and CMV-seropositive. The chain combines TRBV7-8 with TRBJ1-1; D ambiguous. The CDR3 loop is CASSPPSTARLNTEAFF. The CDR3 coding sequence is TGTGCCAGCAGCCCGCCGTCAACCGCCAGGCTGAACACTGAAGCTTTCTTT.